The clone carrying this T cell receptor (beta chain) was picked up a small number of times. In the original workflow: The assay estimated nucleated cells by amplifying reference gene primers. Libraries were prepared by immunoSEQ multiplex PCR; TCRdb keeps only in-frame clonotypes and omits some of them. V, J and clone size derive from that table, while D and trimming were established from the DNA sequence. The profile shows roughly 410,000 clones, about 89% of them singletons. This record comes from a study of blood T cell repertoires in COVID-19. In the study overall: The United States, Italy and Spain were the sources of the acute and convalescent COVID-19 samples. PBMCs, B-cell-depleted T cells, or T cells were the source of the cDNA or gDNA that made up the material.

The Seattle patients joined while their infection was active and were tracked longitudinally afterward. Trimming removed 6 bases from V and 7 bases from J, with 16 bases in between. CDR1 is SGHAT, CDR2 FQDESV, per germline (reference sequence). The CDR3 is made up of 14 amino acids. The genes are TRBV11-1 and TRBJ1-5, with D tentatively TRBD1 (6 bases). This sequence was found in a woman aged 55 to 70 with COVID-19, enrolled during active disease. Sequencing was done on a sample of peripheral blood. The CDR3 here is CASRGVHRDQPQHF. The DNA of the CDR3 is TGTGCCAGCAGGGGGGTCCACAGGGACCAGCCCCAGCATTTT.